Included here is one T cell receptor beta chain sequence, with context. This sample is part of a study of blood T cell repertoires in COVID-19. Profiled with immunoSEQ multiplex PCR; TCRdb holds only in-frame clones, not every one. Among just over 95,000 clones listed, about nine tenths were seen once. The CDR3 contains 15 residues. Germline values: CDR1 LNHDA, CDR2 SQIVND (reference sequence). V was clipped by 6 bases and J by 3 bases, with 16 bases between them. This clonotype was sampled from a middle-aged man with acute or convalescent COVID-19. The J gene is TRBJ2-3, the V gene TRBV19, with D perhaps matching TRBD1 (5 bases). Specimen: peripheral blood. CDR3 amino acids: CASRGASRQTDTQYF. CDR3 coding DNA: TGTGCCAGTAGAGGGGCAAGTCGACAAACAGATACGCAGTATTTT.